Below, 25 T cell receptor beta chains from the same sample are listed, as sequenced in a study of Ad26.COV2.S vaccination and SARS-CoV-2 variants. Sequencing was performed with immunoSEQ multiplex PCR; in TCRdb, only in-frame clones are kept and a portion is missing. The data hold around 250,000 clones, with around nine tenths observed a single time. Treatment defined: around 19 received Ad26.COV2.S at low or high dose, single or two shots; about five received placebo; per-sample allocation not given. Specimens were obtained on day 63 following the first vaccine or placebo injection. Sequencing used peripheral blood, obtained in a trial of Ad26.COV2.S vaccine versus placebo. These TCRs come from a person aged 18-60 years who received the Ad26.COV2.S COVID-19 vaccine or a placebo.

The chain's CDR3 is CASSQGHEGGYTF. The DNA for the CDR3 is TGTGCCAGCAGCCAAGGACACGAGGGTGGCTACACCTTC. The V and J genes are TRBV12-3 or TRBV12-4 and TRBJ1-2; TRBD1 might be the D (5 bases). V lost 6 bases and J 7 bases, leaving 15 bases between the germline ends. The CDR3 has 13 amino acids.

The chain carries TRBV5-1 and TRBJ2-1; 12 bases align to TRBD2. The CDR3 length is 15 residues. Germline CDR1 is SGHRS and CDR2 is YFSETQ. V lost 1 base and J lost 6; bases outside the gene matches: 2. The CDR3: CASSLSSGGVNEQFF. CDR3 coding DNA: TGCGCCAGCAGCTTGTCTAGCGGGGGGGTCAATGAGCAGTTCTTC.

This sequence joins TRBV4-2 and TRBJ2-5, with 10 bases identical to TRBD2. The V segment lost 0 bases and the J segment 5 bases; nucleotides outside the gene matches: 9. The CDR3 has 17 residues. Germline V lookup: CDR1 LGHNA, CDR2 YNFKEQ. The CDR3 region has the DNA TGTGCCAGCAGCCAAGATTCATTAGCGGGGGGAAAGGAGACCCAGTACTTC. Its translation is CASSQDSLAGGKETQYF.

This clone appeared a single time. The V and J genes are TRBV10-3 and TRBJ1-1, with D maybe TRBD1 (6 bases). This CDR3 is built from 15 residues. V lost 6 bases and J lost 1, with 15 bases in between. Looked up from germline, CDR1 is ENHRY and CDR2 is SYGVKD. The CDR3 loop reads CAISDPGAPNTEAFF. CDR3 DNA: TGTGCCATCAGCGACCCAGGGGCCCCGAACACTGAAGCTTTCTTT.

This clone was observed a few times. The CDR3 DNA reads TGTGCCAGCAGTGCCCTCCGCGGACAGGGCGGAAACACCATATATTTT. Its translation is CASSALRGQGGNTIYF. This chain uses TRBV6-1 with TRBJ1-3; 8 positions match TRBD1. V lost 4 bases, J lost 4 bases, and 9 bases stayed unmatched. Germline loops: CDR1 MNHNS, CDR2 SASEGT. The CDR3 is made up of 16 amino acids.

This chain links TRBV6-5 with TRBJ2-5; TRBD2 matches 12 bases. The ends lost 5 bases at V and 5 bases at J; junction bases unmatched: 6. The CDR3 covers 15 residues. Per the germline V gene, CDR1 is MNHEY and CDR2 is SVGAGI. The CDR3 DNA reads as TGTGCCAGCAGTCTAGGACTAGCGGGGATCGAGACCCAGTACTTC. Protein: CASSLGLAGIETQYF.

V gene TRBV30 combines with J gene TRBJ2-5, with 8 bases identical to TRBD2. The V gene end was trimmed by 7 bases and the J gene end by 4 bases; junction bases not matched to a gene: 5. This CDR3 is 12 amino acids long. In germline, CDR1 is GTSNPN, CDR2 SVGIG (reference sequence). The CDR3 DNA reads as TGTGCCTTGAACCTAGCGGGAGAGACCCAGTACTTC. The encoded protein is CALNLAGETQYF.

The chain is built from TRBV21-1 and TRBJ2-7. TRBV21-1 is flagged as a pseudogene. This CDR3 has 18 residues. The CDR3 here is CASSKMRGKNRPSYEQYF. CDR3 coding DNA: TGTGCTAGCAGCAAAATGAGGGGAAAAAACAGACCCTCCTACGAGCAGTACTTC.

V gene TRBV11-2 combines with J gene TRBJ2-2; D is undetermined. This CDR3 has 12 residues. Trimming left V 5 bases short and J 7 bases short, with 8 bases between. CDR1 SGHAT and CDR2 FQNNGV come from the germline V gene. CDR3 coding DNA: TGTGCCAGCAGCCGACCGCTCGGGGAGCTGTTTTTT. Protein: CASSRPLGELFF.

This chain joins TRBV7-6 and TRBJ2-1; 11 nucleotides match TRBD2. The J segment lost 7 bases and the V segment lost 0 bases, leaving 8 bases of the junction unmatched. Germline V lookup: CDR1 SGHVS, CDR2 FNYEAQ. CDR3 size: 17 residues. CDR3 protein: CASSLAPTSGSPNEQFF. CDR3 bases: TGTGCCAGCAGCTTAGCTCCCACTAGCGGGAGTCCAAATGAGCAGTTCTTC.

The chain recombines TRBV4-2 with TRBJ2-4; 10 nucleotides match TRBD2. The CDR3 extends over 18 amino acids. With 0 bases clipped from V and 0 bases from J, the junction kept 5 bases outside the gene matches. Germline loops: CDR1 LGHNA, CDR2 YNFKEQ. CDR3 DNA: TGTGCCAGCAGCCAAGAGGGAGGACTAGCGGTAGCCAAAAACATTCAGTACTTC. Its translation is CASSQEGGLAVAKNIQYF.

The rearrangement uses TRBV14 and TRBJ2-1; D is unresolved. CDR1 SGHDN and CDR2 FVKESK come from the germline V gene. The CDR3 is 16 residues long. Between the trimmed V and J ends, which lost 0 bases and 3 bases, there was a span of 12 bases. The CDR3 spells CASSQDLGWSYNEQFF. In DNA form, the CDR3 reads TGTGCCAGCAGCCAAGATTTGGGCTGGAGCTACAATGAGCAGTTCTTC.

The CDR3 nucleotides are TGTGCCAGCAGTTACTCAGAGCCAGGGACCAATTCACCCCTCCACTTT. Its translation: CASSYSEPGTNSPLHF. V usage is TRBV6-5 and J usage is TRBJ1-6; tentative D call: TRBD1 (5 bases). CDR3 length equals 16 residues. The V end was cut by 0 bases, the J end by 7 bases, with 13 bases between. The V gene's germline CDR1 is MNHEY and CDR2 SVGAGI.

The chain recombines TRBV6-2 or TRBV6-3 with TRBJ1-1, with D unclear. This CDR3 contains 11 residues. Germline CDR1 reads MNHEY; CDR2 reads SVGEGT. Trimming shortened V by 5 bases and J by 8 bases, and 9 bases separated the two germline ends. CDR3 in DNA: TGTGCCAGCAGTCTATTCGACGAAGCTTTCTTT. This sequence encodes CASSLFDEAFF.

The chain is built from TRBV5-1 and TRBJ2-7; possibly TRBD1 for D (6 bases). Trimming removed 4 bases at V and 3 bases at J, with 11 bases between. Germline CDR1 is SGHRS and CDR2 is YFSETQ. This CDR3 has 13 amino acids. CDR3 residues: CASSIKQGYEQYF. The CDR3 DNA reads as TGCGCCAGCAGCATCAAACAGGGCTACGAGCAGTACTTC.

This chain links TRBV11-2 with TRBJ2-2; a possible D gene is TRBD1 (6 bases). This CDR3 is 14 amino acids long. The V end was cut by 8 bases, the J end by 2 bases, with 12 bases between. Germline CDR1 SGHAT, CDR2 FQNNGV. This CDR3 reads CASSSGANTGELFF. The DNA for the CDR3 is TGTGCCAGCTCCTCAGGGGCTAACACCGGGGAGCTGTTTTTT.

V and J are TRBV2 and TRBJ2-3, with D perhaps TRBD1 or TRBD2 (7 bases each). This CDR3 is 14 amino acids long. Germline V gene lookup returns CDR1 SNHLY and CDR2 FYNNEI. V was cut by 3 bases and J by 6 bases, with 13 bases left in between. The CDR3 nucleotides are TGTGCCAGCAGTGACAGGGGGGGTTTGGATACGCAGTATTTT. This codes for CASSDRGGLDTQYF.

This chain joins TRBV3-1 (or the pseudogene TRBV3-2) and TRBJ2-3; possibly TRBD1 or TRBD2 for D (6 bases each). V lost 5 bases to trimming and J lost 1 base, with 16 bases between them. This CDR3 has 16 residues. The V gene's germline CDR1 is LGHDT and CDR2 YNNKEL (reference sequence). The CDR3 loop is CASSSSGAARTDTQYF. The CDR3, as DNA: TGTGCCAGCAGCTCATCGGGGGCGGCTCGCACAGATACGCAGTATTTT.

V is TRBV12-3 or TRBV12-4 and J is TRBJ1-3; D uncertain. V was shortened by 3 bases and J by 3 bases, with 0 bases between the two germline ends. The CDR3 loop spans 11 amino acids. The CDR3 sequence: CASSFGNTIYF. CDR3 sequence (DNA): TGTGCCAGCAGTTTTGGAAACACCATATATTTT.

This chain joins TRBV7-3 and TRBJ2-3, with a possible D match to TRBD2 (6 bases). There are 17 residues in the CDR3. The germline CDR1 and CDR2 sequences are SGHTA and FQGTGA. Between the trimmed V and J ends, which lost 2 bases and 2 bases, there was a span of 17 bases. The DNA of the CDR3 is TGTGCCAGCAGCTTAGGTTTAGGGGAGGCCTACACAGATACGCAGTATTTT. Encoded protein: CASSLGLGEAYTDTQYF.

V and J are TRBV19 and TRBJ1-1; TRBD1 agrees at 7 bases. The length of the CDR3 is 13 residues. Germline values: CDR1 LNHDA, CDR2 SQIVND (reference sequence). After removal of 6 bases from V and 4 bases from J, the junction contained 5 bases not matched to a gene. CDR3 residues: CASSTQGITEAFF. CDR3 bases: TGTGCCAGTAGCACACAGGGGATCACTGAAGCTTTCTTT.

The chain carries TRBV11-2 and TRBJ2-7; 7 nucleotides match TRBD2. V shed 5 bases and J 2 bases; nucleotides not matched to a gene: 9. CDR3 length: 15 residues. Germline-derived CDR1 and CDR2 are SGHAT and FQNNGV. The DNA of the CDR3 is TGTGCCAGCAGCCAGTGGGGGGGTCCCACCTACGAGCAGTACGTC. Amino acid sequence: CASSQWGGPTYEQYV.

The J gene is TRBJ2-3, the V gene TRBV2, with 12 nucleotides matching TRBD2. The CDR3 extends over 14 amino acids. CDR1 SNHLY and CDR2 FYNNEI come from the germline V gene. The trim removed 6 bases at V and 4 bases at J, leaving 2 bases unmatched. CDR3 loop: CASRRTSGADTQYF. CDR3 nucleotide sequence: TGTGCCAGCAGGAGGACTAGCGGGGCAGATACGCAGTATTTT.

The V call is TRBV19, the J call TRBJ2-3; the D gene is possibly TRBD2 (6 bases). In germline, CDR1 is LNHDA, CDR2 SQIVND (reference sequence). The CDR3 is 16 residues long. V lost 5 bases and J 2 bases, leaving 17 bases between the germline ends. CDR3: CASSSSGTLYTDTQYF. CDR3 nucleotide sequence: TGTGCCAGTAGTTCATCCGGGACTCTTTACACAGATACGCAGTATTTT.

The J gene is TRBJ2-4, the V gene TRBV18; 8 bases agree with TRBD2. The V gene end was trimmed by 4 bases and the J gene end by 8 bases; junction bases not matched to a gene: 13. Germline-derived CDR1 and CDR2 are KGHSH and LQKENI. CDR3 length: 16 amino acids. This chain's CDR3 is CASSLRTAGVKYIQYF. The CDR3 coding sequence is TGTGCCAGCTCACTCCGGACAGCGGGAGTTAAATACATTCAGTACTTC.